The 30 T cell receptor beta chains below come from one sample, sequenced in a study of blood T cell repertoires in COVID-19. TCRdb's copy holds only in-frame clones and misses some; the assay was immunoSEQ multiplex PCR. Here the sample spans approximately 210,000 clones, 70% to 90% being singletons. The source material was peripheral blood. Every receptor here comes from a woman between 40 and 50 years old with acute or convalescent COVID-19.

In DNA, the CDR3 is TGTGCCAGCAGCATTTATAGGGGTAGCTATGGCTACACCTTC. Its protein is CASSIYRGSYGYTF. V usage is TRBV6-5 and J usage is TRBJ1-2; possibly TRBD1 for D (5 bases). Germline V lookup: CDR1 MNHEY, CDR2 SVGAGI. V lost 6 bases and J 4 bases, leaving 15 bases between the germline ends. The CDR3 runs to 14 residues.

J is TRBJ2-5 and V is TRBV5-6, with D unclear. Germline V gene data show CDR1 as SGHDT and CDR2 as YYEEEE. Trimming stripped 1 base from V and 4 bases from J, with 8 bases between. The CDR3 totals 13 residues. DNA of the CDR3: TGTGCCAGCAGCTTGATTAGTGGAGAGACCCAGTACTTC. It yields the protein CASSLISGETQYF.

The V call is TRBV27, the J call TRBJ1-5; no firm D call. V lost 2 bases and J 3 bases, leaving 8 bases between the germline ends. This CDR3 has 14 residues. Germline CDR1 and CDR2: MNHEY and SMNVEV (reference sequence). The CDR3 DNA reads as TGTGCCAGCAGTTTAACGGACTACAATCAGCCCCAGCATTTT. Its translation: CASSLTDYNQPQHF.

The chain employs TRBV6-1 and TRBJ2-1, with D perhaps matching TRBD2 (6 bases). Trimming removed 2 bases at V and 8 bases at J, with 16 bases between. Germline CDR1 is MNHNS and CDR2 is SASEGT. This CDR3 is built from 15 residues. The DNA for the CDR3 is TGTGCCAGCAGTGAATTAAGGGACTGGCCGGATGAGCAGTTCTTC. Its protein product is CASSELRDWPDEQFF.

This chain links TRBV5-6 with TRBJ2-1, with TRBD2 identical over 8 bases. Trimming removed 4 bases from V and 10 bases from J; junction bases left unmatched: 10. CDR3 length: 14 amino acids. The germline gives CDR1 SGHDT, CDR2 YYEEEE. The CDR3 loop reads CASSGRGGLGEQFF. The CDR3 coding sequence is TGTGCCAGCAGCGGTCGCGGGGGGCTGGGGGAGCAGTTCTTC.

V is TRBV6-5 and J is TRBJ1-4, with 9 bases aligning to TRBD1. V gave up 6 bases and J gave up 7 bases; unmatched junction bases: 6. This CDR3 region has 14 residues. Germline V lookup: CDR1 MNHEY, CDR2 SVGAGI. The CDR3 sequence: CASRNRGLGEKLFF. The CDR3 DNA reads as TGTGCCAGCAGGAACAGGGGGCTGGGTGAAAAACTGTTTTTT.

The chain links TRBV6-6 to TRBJ2-7; D is perhaps TRBD1 (5 bases). Trimming removed 6 bases at V and 2 bases at J, with 17 bases between. The CDR3 is made up of 15 amino acids. Per the germline V gene, CDR1 is MNHNY and CDR2 is SVGAGI (reference sequence). This CDR3 is CASSPNYRSAYEQYV. In DNA, the CDR3 is TGTGCCAGCAGCCCGAACTACAGGAGCGCCTACGAGCAGTACGTC.

The chain has TRBV18 and TRBJ2-6, with D maybe TRBD2 (5 bases). Trimming shortened V by 3 bases and J by 0 bases, and 12 bases separated the two germline ends. Germline V gene sequence: CDR1 KGHSH, CDR2 LQKENI. The CDR3 has 17 residues. DNA for the CDR3: TGTGCCAGCTCACCGCCCGAAGGGAGCTCTGGGGCCAACGTCCTGACTTTC. This gives the protein CASSPPEGSSGANVLTF.

The V and J genes are TRBV7-2 and TRBJ1-2; D gene ambiguous. Germline CDR1 and CDR2: SGHTA and FQGNSA. Trimming stripped 6 bases from V and 8 bases from J, with 13 bases between. The CDR3 runs to 12 residues. CDR3 sequence: CASSKGVGGYTF. Here the CDR3 DNA reads TGTGCCAGCAGTAAAGGCGTGGGCGGCTACACCTTC.

The V call is TRBV27, the J call TRBJ1-5; D remains ambiguous. The germline V and J ends were trimmed by 4 bases and 9 bases, with 16 bases remaining between them. Germline V lookup: CDR1 MNHEY, CDR2 SMNVEV (reference sequence). This CDR3 has 14 residues. The CDR3 DNA reads TGTGCCAGCAGTTCGGGAGGTTACCTTGGGCCCCAGCATTTT. This gives the protein CASSSGGYLGPQHF.

The gene calls are TRBV15 and TRBJ1-2, with a tentative D call TRBD1 (5 bases). The CDR3 consists of 15 residues. V was cut by 8 bases and J by 1 base, with 17 bases left in between. Germline V gene sequence: CDR1 LNHNV, CDR2 YYDKDF (reference sequence). CDR3 coding DNA: TGTGCCACCCAGAGGCCGGGGGGGAGTAACTATGGCTACACCTTC. Its translation is CATQRPGGSNYGYTF.

This clone has just a few counts. The chain combines TRBV9 with TRBJ2-7, with a possible D match to TRBD1 (6 bases). Trimming cost V 4 bases and J 2 bases, with 13 bases left between them. This CDR3 is 14 amino acids long. Germline-derived CDR1 and CDR2 are SGDLS and YYNGEE. CDR3 coding DNA: TGTGCCAGCAGCCCTCGGGACAACCCCTACGAGCAGTACGTC. Amino acid sequence: CASSPRDNPYEQYV.

The V and J genes are TRBV10-3 and TRBJ1-1; D may be TRBD1 (6 bases). In germline, CDR1 is ENHRY, CDR2 SYGVKD. Trimming left V 5 bases short and J 0 bases short, with 13 bases between. The CDR3 spans 15 residues. CDR3 in DNA: TGTGCCATCAGTCAGGGGCCCTCCGTGAACACTGAAGCTTTCTTT. The encoded protein is CAISQGPSVNTEAFF.

The chain is built from TRBV6-6 and TRBJ1-1; D is unresolved. The germline CDR1 and CDR2 sequences are MNHNY and SVGAGI (reference sequence). V was pared by 2 bases and J by 0 bases, with 7 bases between. The CDR3 sequence is 14 residues long. The CDR3 bases are TGTGCCAGCAGTTACGCAGAGGTGAACACTGAAGCTTTCTTT. Encoded protein: CASSYAEVNTEAFF.

This chain connects TRBV6-5 to TRBJ2-1, with 7 positions matching TRBD1. The germline V gene encodes CDR1 MNHEY and CDR2 SVGAGI. The CDR3 sequence is 15 residues long. J lost 4 bases, V lost 2 bases, and 5 bases had no gene match. CDR3 in amino acids: CASSYRDSAYNEQFF. In DNA, the CDR3 is TGTGCCAGCAGTTACCGGGACAGTGCTTACAATGAGCAGTTCTTC.

This chain's CDR3 is CASRSYQGQGQFTGELFF. The CDR3 DNA reads TGTGCCAGCAGAAGTTACCAGGGACAGGGACAGTTCACCGGGGAGCTGTTTTTT. The V call is TRBV7-2, the J call TRBJ2-2; 9 positions match TRBD1. Germline-derived CDR1 and CDR2 are SGHTA and FQGNSA. The V gene end was trimmed by 6 bases and the J gene end by 4 bases; junction bases not matched to a gene: 15. CDR3 length: 18 amino acids. Full variable domain (remainder filled in from reference TRBV7-2 and TRBJ2-2): GAGVSQSPSNKVTEKGKDVELRCDPISGHTALYWYRQSLGQGLEFLIYFQGNSAPDKSGLPSDRFSAERTGGSVSTLTIQRTQQEDSAVYLCASRSYQGQGQFTGELFFGEGSRLTVL.

J is TRBJ2-6 and V is TRBV12-5; 7 nucleotides agree with TRBD1. The J segment lost 4 bases and the V segment lost 1 base, leaving 4 bases of the junction unmatched. Germline-derived CDR1 and CDR2 are LGHNT and FRNRAP. CDR3 length equals 16 residues. The chain's CDR3 is CASGLGQGSGANVLTF. In nucleotides, the CDR3 is TGTGCTAGTGGTTTGGGACAGGGATCCGGGGCCAACGTCCTGACTTTC. The complete variable domain, with remaining parts taken from reference TRBV12-5 and TRBJ2-6, reads DARVTQTPRHKVTEMGQEVTMRCQPILGHNTVFWYRQTMMQGLELLAYFRNRAPLDDSGMPKDRFSAEMPDATLATLKIQPSEPRDSAVYFCASGLGQGSGANVLTFGAGSRLTVL.

The chain employs TRBV6-5 and TRBJ1-1, with 10 bases lining up with TRBD1. The length of the CDR3 is 14 residues. CDR1 is MNHEY, CDR2 SVGAGI, per germline. The J segment lost 7 bases and the V segment lost 6 bases, leaving 8 bases of the junction unmatched. The CDR3 loop is CASRRDRGLGEAFF. The CDR3 nucleotides read TGTGCCAGCAGGAGGGACAGGGGTTTAGGTGAAGCTTTCTTT.

CDR3 residues: CASSKGSPGQQRMEQYV. In DNA form, the CDR3 reads TGTGCCAGCAGCAAAGGAAGTCCGGGACAGCAAAGGATGGAGCAGTACGTC. The chain is built from TRBV21-1 and TRBJ2-7; TRBD1 is taken as the D call from the table, unchecked against the DNA. TRBV21-1 is deemed a pseudogene. The CDR3 has 17 residues.

This clone was observed a few times. The chain carries TRBV6-4 and TRBJ1-1; the D gene is possibly TRBD1 (5 bases). CDR3 length: 14 residues. Trimming cost V 0 bases and J 4 bases, with 9 bases left between them. CDR1 is MRHNA, CDR2 SNTAGT, per germline. The CDR3 DNA reads as TGTGCCAGCAGTGACTCAGGGGATGGCACTGAAGCTTTCTTT. Encoded protein: CASSDSGDGTEAFF.

In its sample, this clone was seen a few times. The chain combines TRBV7-2 with TRBJ1-5, with a possible D match to TRBD1 (6 bases). CDR1 and CDR2 from the germline V gene are SGHTA and FQGNSA. V dropped 6 bases and J dropped 2 bases, with 11 bases sitting between them. CDR3 length: 14 residues. CDR3 bases: TGTGCCAGCAGGATACAGGGAGGCAATCAGCCCCAGCATTTT. Encoded protein: CASRIQGGNQPQHF.

The CDR3 protein is CASRLSGGSADTQYF. Here the CDR3 DNA reads TGTGCCAGCAGGCTTAGCGGGGGATCCGCAGATACGCAGTATTTT. The chain employs TRBV2 and TRBJ2-3; 9 nucleotides align to TRBD2. The CDR3 loop spans 15 amino acids. From germline, CDR1 is SNHLY and CDR2 FYNNEI. V lost 6 bases and J lost 4; bases outside the gene matches: 8.

The chain recombines TRBV5-6 with TRBJ2-5; perhaps TRBD1 as D (5 bases). V gave up 6 bases and J gave up 1 base, with 7 bases separating them. This CDR3 comprises 12 residues. CDR1 is SGHDT, CDR2 YYEEEE, per germline. CDR3 DNA sequence: TGTGCCAGCAAGACAGCCCAAGAGACCCAGTACTTC. Protein sequence: CASKTAQETQYF.

This sequence joins TRBV27 and TRBJ1-2; 7 bases map to TRBD1. Per germline, CDR1 MNHEY and CDR2 SMNVEV (reference sequence). CDR3 length: 15 amino acids. Losses at the gene ends were 3 bases for V and 2 bases for J; bases not matched to a gene: 6. The CDR3 region is CASSLDETGNYGYTF. The CDR3 coding sequence is TGTGCCAGCAGTTTGGACGAGACAGGGAACTATGGCTACACCTTC.

The table lists this clone with a few counts. As DNA, the CDR3 is TGTGCCAGCTCCCCTAGGGCAGGGGGCACTGAAGCTTTCTTT. Translated, it gives CASSPRAGGTEAFF. The genes are TRBV18 and TRBJ1-1; 7 nucleotides agree with TRBD1. The trim removed 6 bases at V and 4 bases at J, leaving 8 bases unmatched. Per the germline V gene, CDR1 is KGHSH and CDR2 is LQKENI. The CDR3 contains 14 residues.

In nucleotides, the CDR3 is TGTGCCAGCAGCAGATACGGTGCAACTAATGAAAAACTGTTTTTT. Translation: CASSRYGATNEKLFF. The genes are TRBV7-9 and TRBJ1-4; D gene ambiguous. The V and J ends lost 5 bases and 0 bases respectively, with 10 bases between them. This CDR3 has 15 residues. Per germline, CDR1 SEHNR and CDR2 FQNEAQ (reference sequence).

This rearrangement joins TRBV4-1 to TRBJ2-4; TRBD2 agrees at 9 bases. This CDR3 has 21 residues. V was pared by 0 bases and J by 1 base, with 16 bases of the junction left unmatched. CDR1 is MGHRA and CDR2 is YSYEKL in the germline V gene. Here the CDR3 DNA reads TGCGCCAGCAGCCAAGATTGGGCCACCGGCGGGGGGGCCGGGGCCAAAAACATTCAGTACTTC. Amino acid sequence: CASSQDWATGGGAGAKNIQYF.

The chain recombines TRBV19 with TRBJ2-2, with 8 bases matching TRBD1. V trimming: 3 bases; J trimming: 4 bases; junction bases outside the gene matches: 7. The CDR3 covers 16 residues. The germline gives CDR1 LNHDA, CDR2 SQIVND (reference sequence). The CDR3 loop is CASSMTGTGGTGELFF. DNA of the CDR3: TGTGCCAGTAGTATGACCGGGACAGGTGGCACCGGGGAGCTGTTTTTT.

This clone was counted at least ten times. The CDR3 region is CASSPRTGSNYGYTF. CDR3 DNA: TGTGCCAGCAGCCCAAGGACAGGTTCTAACTATGGCTACACCTTC. This chain connects TRBV7-2 to TRBJ1-2, with TRBD1 matching over 7 bases. The CDR3 consists of 15 residues. Germline V gives CDR1 SGHTA, CDR2 FQGNSA. V gave up 5 bases and J gave up 0 bases; unmatched junction bases: 6.

This chain joins TRBV7-2 and TRBJ1-2; no firm D call. The germline gives CDR1 SGHTA, CDR2 FQGNSA. V lost 2 bases and J lost 4, with 14 bases in between. CDR3 length: 15 residues. The CDR3 region is CASSLRRYKGYGYTF. CDR3 bases: TGTGCCAGCAGCTTACGGAGGTATAAGGGCTATGGCTACACCTTC. The full variable domain, in which reference TRBV7-2 and TRBJ1-2 provide the parts outside the CDR3, is GAGVSQSPSNKVTEKGKDVELRCDPISGHTALYWYRQSLGQGLEFLIYFQGNSAPDKSGLPSDRFSAERTGGSVSTLTIQRTQQEDSAVYLCASSLRRYKGYGYTFGSGTRLTVV.